These 7 T cell receptor beta chains were sequenced from one sample in a study of cytomegalovirus exposure and HLA in healthy donors. Researchers ran the PCR with 60 Vbeta and 13 Jbeta primers. The data were produced by immunoSEQ multiplex PCR, yet TCRdb's version contains in-frame clones alone and is incomplete. The table includes fewer than 75,000 clones, more than 65% detected once. The sample was PBMCs. The receptors were gathered from a woman in her 30s in good health and CMV-seronegative.

The J gene is TRBJ2-1, the V gene TRBV30; TRBD2 is a possible D gene (5 bases). V dropped 5 bases and J dropped 7 bases, with 12 bases sitting between them. The germline V gene has CDR1 GTSNPN and CDR2 SVGIG (reference sequence). The CDR3 is 12 residues long. CDR3 sequence: CAWLETGNEQFF. The CDR3 DNA reads TGTGCCTGGCTTGAGACGGGGAATGAGCAGTTCTTC.

The chain recombines TRBV2 with TRBJ1-4; D is perhaps TRBD1 (5 bases). This CDR3 has 15 amino acids. Germline V gives CDR1 SNHLY, CDR2 FYNNEI. The V gene lost 2 bases and the J gene lost 0 bases, with 7 bases spanning the gap. CDR3 sequence: CASSEQGATNEKLFF. DNA for the CDR3: TGTGCCAGCAGTGAACAAGGGGCAACTAATGAAAAACTGTTTTTT.

V usage is TRBV4-3 and J usage is TRBJ2-2; 12 positions agree with TRBD2. Germline V gene lookup returns CDR1 LGHNA and CDR2 YSLEER. V lost 0 bases to trimming and J lost 4 bases; unmatched junction nucleotides: 0. This CDR3 has 16 amino acids. The CDR3 loop is CASSQETSGGTGELFF. The CDR3 DNA reads as TGCGCCAGCAGCCAAGAGACTAGCGGGGGCACCGGGGAGCTGTTTTTT.

V and J are TRBV4-3 and TRBJ1-5; 9 bases line up with TRBD1. Germline-derived CDR1 and CDR2 are LGHNA and YSLEER. This CDR3 has 14 residues. The junction had 3 bases not matched to a gene; V was cut back by 2 bases and J by 7 bases. CDR3 nucleotide sequence: TGCGCCAGCAGCCAAACAGGGGGCGGGCAGCCCCAGCATTTT. It specifies CASSQTGGGQPQHF.

The V and J genes are TRBV19 and TRBJ2-1; TRBD2 matches 7 bases. V dropped 1 base and J dropped 0; count of bases not matched to a gene: 3. The CDR3 covers 16 residues. CDR1 LNHDA and CDR2 SQIVND come from the germline V gene (reference sequence). CDR3 protein: CASSIGGGISYNEQFF. CDR3 nucleotides: TGTGCCAGTAGTATAGGGGGGGGGATCTCCTACAATGAGCAGTTCTTC.

A single count supports this clone. The V and J genes are TRBV5-6 and TRBJ2-1, with 12 bases matching TRBD2. This CDR3 contains 18 residues. V dropped 7 bases and J dropped 9; count of bases not matched to a gene: 20. Per germline, CDR1 SGHDT and CDR2 YYEEEE. CDR3 in amino acids: CASLRRASGRADFSEQFF. Written as DNA, the CDR3 is TGTGCCAGCCTGAGGCGGGCTAGCGGGAGGGCCGATTTTAGTGAGCAGTTCTTC.

About this clone itself: The sample has other DNA sequences that encode this CDR3 too. The V and J genes are TRBV19 and TRBJ2-1; 10 bases align to TRBD2. CDR1 and CDR2 from the germline V gene are LNHDA and SQIVND (reference sequence). There are 13 residues in the CDR3. CDR3 DNA: TGTGCTTCGACTAGCGGGCCCTACAATGAGCAGTTCTTC. Translated, it gives CASTSGPYNEQFF.